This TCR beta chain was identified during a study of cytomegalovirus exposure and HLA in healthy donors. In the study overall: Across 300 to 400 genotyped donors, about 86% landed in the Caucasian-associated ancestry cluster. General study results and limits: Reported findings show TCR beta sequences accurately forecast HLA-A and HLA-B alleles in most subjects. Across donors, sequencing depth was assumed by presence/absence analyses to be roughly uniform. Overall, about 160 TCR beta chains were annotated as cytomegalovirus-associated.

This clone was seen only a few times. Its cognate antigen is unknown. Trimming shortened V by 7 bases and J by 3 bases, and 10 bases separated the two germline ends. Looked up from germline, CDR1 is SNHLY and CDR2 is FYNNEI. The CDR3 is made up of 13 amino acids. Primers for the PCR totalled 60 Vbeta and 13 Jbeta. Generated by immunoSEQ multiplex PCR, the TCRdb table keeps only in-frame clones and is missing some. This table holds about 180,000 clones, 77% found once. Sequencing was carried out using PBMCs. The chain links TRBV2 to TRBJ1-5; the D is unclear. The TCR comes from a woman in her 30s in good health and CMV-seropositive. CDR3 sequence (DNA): TGTGCCAGCATAGGTGGGCACAATCAGCCCCAGCATTTT. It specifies CASIGGHNQPQHF.